This TCR beta chain was captured in a study of blood T cell repertoires in COVID-19. Study-wide context: Donors in the United States, Italy and Spain gave samples during acute or convalescent COVID-19. The analysed material was cDNA or gDNA that came from T cells, B-cell-depleted T cells, or PBMCs.

This CDR3 is built from 17 residues. Germline V CDR1 and CDR2: SGHTA, FQGTGA. V dropped 2 bases and J dropped 4; count of bases not matched to a gene: 9. Original methodology: Reference gene primer amplification yielded estimated nucleated cell counts. Clones were read by immunoSEQ multiplex PCR, and TCRdb kept only the in-frame ones, dropping some. V and J calls and clone size are copied from that table; D and trimming were computed from the DNA. The sample lists tens of thousands of clones, roughly 85% occurring once. What was sequenced was peripheral blood. This rearrangement joins TRBV7-3 to TRBJ2-2, with 8 bases that match TRBD1. The source is a man between 60 and 75 years old with active or convalescent COVID-19. CDR3 nucleotide sequence: TGTGCCAGCAGCTTATCCCCGGACAGGGTTGGCACCGGGGAGCTGTTTTTT. Translation: CASSLSPDRVGTGELFF.